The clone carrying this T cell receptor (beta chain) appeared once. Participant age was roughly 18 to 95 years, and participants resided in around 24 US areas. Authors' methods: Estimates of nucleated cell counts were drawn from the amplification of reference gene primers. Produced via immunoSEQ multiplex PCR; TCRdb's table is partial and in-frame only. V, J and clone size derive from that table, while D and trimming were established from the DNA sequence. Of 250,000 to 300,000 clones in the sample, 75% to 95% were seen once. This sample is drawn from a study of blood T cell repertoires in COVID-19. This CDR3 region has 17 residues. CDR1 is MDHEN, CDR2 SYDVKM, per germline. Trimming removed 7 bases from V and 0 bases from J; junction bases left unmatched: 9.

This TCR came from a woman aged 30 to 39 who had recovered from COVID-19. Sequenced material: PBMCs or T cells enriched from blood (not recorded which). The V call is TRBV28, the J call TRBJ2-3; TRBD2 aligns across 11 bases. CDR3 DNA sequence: TGTGCCAGCACCCAGGGACTAGCGGAACTTAGCACAGATACGCAGTATTTT. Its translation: CASTQGLAELSTDTQYF.